This T cell receptor beta chain was recovered during a study of Ad26.COV2.S vaccination and SARS-CoV-2 variants. In the study overall: Ad26.COV2.S given intramuscularly, once or twice 56 days apart. Study-wide results and caveats: Whether participants received vaccine or placebo, their non-spike TCR breadth was similar.

As concerns this clone: Its antigen is unknown.

Germline V lookup: CDR1 KGHSH, CDR2 LQKENI. Trimming removed 5 bases from V and 6 bases from J, with 21 bases in between. The CDR3 runs 16 residues. Treatment denoted: roughly 18 received Ad26.COV2.S at low or high dose, single or two shots; about 5 received placebo; per-sample allocation not given. After the first vaccine or placebo injection, samples were drawn on day 63. An adult aged 18-55 years in Boston served as the donor. Profiling relied on immunoSEQ multiplex PCR, and the TCRdb table lists in-frame clones only, not all of them. The sample lists around 300,000 clones, approximately 90% occurring once.

This TCR was recovered from a person aged 18-60 years who received the Ad26.COV2.S COVID-19 vaccine or a placebo. J is TRBJ2-3 and V is TRBV18; no definite D call. The sequencing here drew on peripheral blood, taken in a trial of Ad26.COV2.S vaccine versus placebo. The CDR3 DNA reads as TGTGCCAGCTCAGCTGATAAGGGCCTCTTCTCGGATACGCAGTATTTT. It encodes CASSADKGLFSDTQYF.